This T cell receptor (beta chain) is from a study of regulatory T cells in long-lasting Graves disease. Across the whole study: Duration of antithyroid drug therapy among newly diagnosed Graves' patients was under 3 months. Study-level findings and limits: Persistent cases favored TRBV28, TRBJ1-2 and TRBJ2-5.

A remark on this clonotype: Its cognate antigen is unknown.

Time point noted: newly diagnosed GD, antithyroid drugs for less than 3 months. Scientists built the TCR library using RNA that was extracted from PBMCs. EDTA tubes collected roughly 9 milliliters of peripheral blood. The authors built TCR beta libraries using iRepertoire HTBI primers and Arm-PCR of CDR3 regions. MiXCR, applied by TCRdb to the multiplex PCR reads, yields one record per CDR3 protein. This repertoire shows around 420,000 distinct CDR3 sequences, 15% found once; its top ten account for around 7.6%. There are 14 residues in the CDR3. Trimming shortened V by 3 bases and J by 0 bases, and 12 bases separated the two germline ends. The germline V gene has CDR1 DFQATT and CDR2 SNEGSKA (reference sequence). These data were also reused for a study on T cells in Graves' hyperthyroidism and ophthalmopathy.

The chain has TRBV20-1 and TRBJ2-7, with D maybe TRBD1 (5 bases). This TCR was recovered from a woman between 35 and 50 years old with Graves disease. Sequencing used peripheral blood mononuclear cells (PBMCs), obtained at new diagnosis, from a patient treated with antithyroid drugs. CDR3 sequence: CSARGRQISYEQYF. The DNA of the CDR3 is TGCAGTGCTAGGGGGCGACAGATCTCCTACGAGCAGTACTTC.